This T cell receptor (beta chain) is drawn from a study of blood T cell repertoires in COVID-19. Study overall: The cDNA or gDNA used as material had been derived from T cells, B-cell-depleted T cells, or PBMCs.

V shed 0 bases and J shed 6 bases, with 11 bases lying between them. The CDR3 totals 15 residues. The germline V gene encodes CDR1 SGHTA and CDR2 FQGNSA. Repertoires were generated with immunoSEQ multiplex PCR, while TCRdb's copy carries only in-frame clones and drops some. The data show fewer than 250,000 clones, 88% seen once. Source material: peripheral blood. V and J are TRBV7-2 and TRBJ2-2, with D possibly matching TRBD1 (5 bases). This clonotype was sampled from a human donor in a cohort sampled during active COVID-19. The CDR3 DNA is TGTGCCAGCAGCTTAGCCCAGGGTAGTCCCGGGGAGCTGTTTTTT. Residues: CASSLAQGSPGELFF. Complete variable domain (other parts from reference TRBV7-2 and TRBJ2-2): GAGVSQSPSNKVTEKGKDVELRCDPISGHTALYWYRQSLGQGLEFLIYFQGNSAPDKSGLPSDRFSAERTGGSVSTLTIQRTQQEDSAVYLCASSLAQGSPGELFFGEGSRLTVL.